The clone carrying this T cell receptor beta chain was counted only a few times. The germline V gene has CDR1 SGHTA and CDR2 FQGNSA. The CDR3 is 15 amino acids. V lost 5 bases and J 0 bases, leaving 11 bases between the germline ends. The data belong to a study of naive and memory T cell subsets. An equimolar mix of two oligonucleotides served as the beta constant-region primer for TRBC1 and TRBC2. One entry per CDR3 protein, called by TCRdb with MiXCR from the UMI-ligation and nested PCR reads. Of around 160,000 distinct CDR3 sequences in the sample, 17% were seen once. This TCR was sampled from a human donor in good health. Material for sequencing was naive CD4+ T cells from blood. The rearrangement joins TRBV7-2 to TRBJ1-5, with D perhaps TRBD1 (5 bases). The CDR3 reads CASSQGRYSNQPQHF. CDR3 nucleotide sequence: TGTGCCAGCAGCCAGGGACGGTATAGCAATCAGCCCCAGCATTTT.